The TCR beta chain described here comes from a study of regulatory T cells in long-lasting Graves disease. Study summary: New Graves' disease cases had less than 3 months of antithyroid drugs.

Stated time point: newly diagnosed GD, antithyroid drugs for less than 3 months. RNA from PBMCs was the source of the TCR library. This clonotype was seen at least ten times. TCR beta libraries were built with iRepertoire HTBI primers and Arm-PCR of CDR3 regions. Each CDR3 protein gets one entry after TCRdb re-called the multiplex PCR reads with MiXCR. This table has approximately 350,000 distinct CDR3 sequences, roughly 16% appearing once. These data are also associated with another study on T cells in Graves' hyperthyroidism and ophthalmopathy.

Sequencing was performed on peripheral blood mononuclear cells (PBMCs), taken at new diagnosis, from a patient treated with antithyroid drugs. This clonotype was obtained from a woman aged 18-29 years with Graves disease.

The CDR3 DNA follows: TGTGCCAGCAGCCAATCATTTGCGACTCCGGAAGGTATGGACATTCAGTACTTC. Amino acids: CASSQSFATPEGMDIQYF. J is TRBJ2-4 and V is TRBV3-1; D gene unclear. The germline CDR1 and CDR2 sequences are LGHDT and YNNKEL (reference sequence). The length of the CDR3 is 18 residues. Trimming took 2 bases from V and 8 from J, leaving 25 bases between them.